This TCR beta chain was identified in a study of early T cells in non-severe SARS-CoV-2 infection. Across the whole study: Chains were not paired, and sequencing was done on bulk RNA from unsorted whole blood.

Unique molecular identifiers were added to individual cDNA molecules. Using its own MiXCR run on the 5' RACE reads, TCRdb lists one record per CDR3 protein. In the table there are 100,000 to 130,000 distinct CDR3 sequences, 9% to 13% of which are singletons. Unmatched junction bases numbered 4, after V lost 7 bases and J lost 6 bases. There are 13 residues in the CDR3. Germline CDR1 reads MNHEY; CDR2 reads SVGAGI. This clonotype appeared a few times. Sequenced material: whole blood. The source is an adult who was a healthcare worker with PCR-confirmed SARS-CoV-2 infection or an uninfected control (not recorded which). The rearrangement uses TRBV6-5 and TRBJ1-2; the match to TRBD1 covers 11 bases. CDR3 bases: TGTGCCAGCACCGGACAGGGGGCTAATGGCTACACCTTC. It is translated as CASTGQGANGYTF.